These T cell receptor beta chains were read from a single sample in a study of blood T cell repertoires in COVID-19. Assay: immunoSEQ multiplex PCR; the TCRdb copy retains only in-frame clones and omits some. The table records more than 110,000 clones, about 80% of them present only once. Sequenced: PBMCs or T cells enriched from blood (not recorded which). These TCRs come from a woman between 50 and 59 years old who had recovered from COVID-19. The CDR3 runs from the conserved cysteine through the conserved F or W. A D gene is named only where the DNA matches it firmly. Expanded clones are given a class, and other clones once, few, many or no size at all.

abundance	v_gene	j_gene	d_gene	CDR3nt	CDR3aa
.	TRBV4-2	TRBJ1-6	.	TGTGCCAGCAGCCAAGGTACACACGAATATAATTCACCCCTCCACTTT	CASSQGTHEYNSPLHF
.	TRBV5-1	TRBJ2-6	.	TGCGCCAGCAGCAAAGGACGGACTCAGACGGGGGCCAACGTCCTGACTTTC	CASSKGRTQTGANVLTF
.	TRBV1	TRBJ2-1	.	TGCACCAGCAGCCAAGGGCAGCGCGAGCCTCACAATGAGCAGTTCTTC	CTSSQGQREPHNEQFF
.	TRBV5-1	TRBJ2-5	TRBD2	TGCGCCACCAAGGTAGCGGGGGGCGAGGAGACCCAGTACTTC	CATKVAGGEETQYF
.	TRBV5-6	TRBJ1-1	.	TGTGCCAGCAGGGGGGGGCTTGTCGGTGAAGCTTTCTTT	CASRGGLVGEAFF
.	TRBV5-6	TRBJ2-1	.	TGTGCCAGCAGCTTGGGTTTGACAACCAATGAGCAGTTCTTC	CASSLGLTTNEQFF
.	TRBV5-5	TRBJ2-1	TRBD2	TGTGCCAGCCGCGAAGGACTAGCGGGGTTCTACAATGAGCAGTTCTTC	CASREGLAGFYNEQFF
few	TRBV5-4	TRBJ2-7	.	TGTGCCAGCAGCGAGGGACTCGGCCGCGAGCAGTACTTC	CASSEGLGREQYF
.	TRBV11-2	TRBJ1-2	TRBD1	TGTGCCAGCAGAAACTGGACAGGGACGAGCTATGGCTACACCTTC	CASRNWTGTSYGYTF
few	TRBV5-1	TRBJ2-2	TRBD1	TGCGCCAGCAGCCTTGGGACAGGGGGACCCGGGGAGCTGTTTTTT	CASSLGTGGPGELFF
.	TRBV28	TRBJ2-1	TRBD2	TGTGCCAGCAGTTTATCGTCCCTAGCGGTGAACAATGAGCAGTTCTTC	CASSLSSLAVNNEQFF
few	TRBV18	TRBJ2-3	TRBD2	TGTGCCAGCTCACCACCGCTGCGGGGGTTGGATACGCAGTATTTT	CASSPPLRGLDTQYF
.	TRBV11-3	TRBJ1-1	.	TGTGCCAGCAGCTTAGGGAGGAACACTGAAGCTTTCTTT	CASSLGRNTEAFF
.	TRBV5-4	TRBJ2-5	.	TGTGCCAGCAGCTTGGGGGCGGGGTCCGAGGAGACCCAGTACTTC	CASSLGAGSEETQYF
.	TRBV4-1	TRBJ1-1	.	TGCGCCAGCAGCCAAGATCGGGGTTTGAACACTGAAGCTTTCTTT	CASSQDRGLNTEAFF
.	TRBV10-3	TRBJ2-1	TRBD2	TGTGCCATCAGGCAAGGACTAGCGGAATCCTACAATGAGCAGTTCTTC	CAIRQGLAESYNEQFF
.	TRBV7-8	TRBJ1-5	.	TGTGCCAGCAGCCCAGGGGTCCAGCCCCAGCATTTT	CASSPGVQPQHF
.	TRBV2	TRBJ2-7	.	TGTGCCAGCAGTGTCGCGAAGGGGTTCTACGAGCAGTACTTC	CASSVAKGFYEQYF
.	TRBV27	TRBJ2-3	TRBD2	TGTGCCAGCAGTCCGGGAGGGGCAGATACGCAGTATTTT	CASSPGGADTQYF
.	TRBV2	TRBJ2-7	TRBD2	TGTGCCACAGGACTAGCGGGAGAGGGGAGTCTGGGGGAGCAGTACTTC	CATGLAGEGSLGEQYF
.	TRBV27	TRBJ1-2	.	TGTGCCAGCAGGGCTCCAGGGGTCTATGGCTACACCTTC	CASRAPGVYGYTF
.	TRBV7-2	TRBJ1-2	.	TGTGCCAGCATCCCTGGAGTTTATGGCTACACCTTC	CASIPGVYGYTF
.	TRBV5-1	TRBJ1-4	.	TGCGCCAGCAGCCCTTCAGGGCCAGAACATGAAAAACTGTTTTTT	CASSPSGPEHEKLFF
.	TRBV12-5	TRBJ2-1	TRBD2	TGTGCTAGTGGTTTGCTCCGCGGACTAGCGGGAAGACCTGAGCAGTTCTTC	CASGLLRGLAGRPEQFF
.	TRBV5-5	TRBJ2-7	.	TGTGCCAGCAGCTTGTCCCCCCAGGTCTACGAGCAGTACTTC	CASSLSPQVYEQYF